This TCR beta chain was recorded in a study of blood T cell repertoires in COVID-19. This clone has a handful of counts. Sequencing used immunoSEQ multiplex PCR; TCRdb keeps in-frame clones, though not all of them. The sample shows approximately 110,000 clones, more than 85% of them seen only once. From germline, CDR1 is GTSNPN and CDR2 SVGIG (reference sequence). The V and J ends lost 3 bases and 0 bases, in that order; junction bases with no gene match: 11. The CDR3 sequence is 17 residues long. Input material: peripheral blood. The chain combines TRBV30 with TRBJ2-7; TRBD2 matches at 10 bases. The source is a man between 50 and 59 years old with COVID-19, enrolled during active disease. The CDR3 DNA reads as TGTGCCTGGAGGGGGGGGACTAGCGCCCATAGCTCCTACGAGCAGTACTTC. Its protein product is CAWRGGTSAHSSYEQYF.